This T cell receptor (beta chain) was captured in a study of cytomegalovirus exposure and HLA in healthy donors. The V gene's germline CDR1 is LGHNT and CDR2 FRNRAP. V shed 2 bases, J shed 3 bases, and the junction held 9 bases outside the gene matches. This CDR3 spans 17 amino acids. Vbeta (60) and Jbeta (13) primers were used in the PCR. The method was immunoSEQ multiplex PCR; TCRdb's version includes in-frame clones alone and lacks a portion of them. Of about 160,000 clones listed, less than 85% were seen once; the top ten hold about 4.6%. The source material was PBMCs. The rearrangement uses TRBV12-5 and TRBJ2-1; 8 bases line up with TRBD1. The clonotype originates from a man in his forties or fifties in good health and CMV-seronegative. The CDR3 nucleotides are TGTGCTAGTGGTTTGATCCTTTCGGACAGGGACTACAATGAGCAGTTCTTC. Protein product: CASGLILSDRDYNEQFF.